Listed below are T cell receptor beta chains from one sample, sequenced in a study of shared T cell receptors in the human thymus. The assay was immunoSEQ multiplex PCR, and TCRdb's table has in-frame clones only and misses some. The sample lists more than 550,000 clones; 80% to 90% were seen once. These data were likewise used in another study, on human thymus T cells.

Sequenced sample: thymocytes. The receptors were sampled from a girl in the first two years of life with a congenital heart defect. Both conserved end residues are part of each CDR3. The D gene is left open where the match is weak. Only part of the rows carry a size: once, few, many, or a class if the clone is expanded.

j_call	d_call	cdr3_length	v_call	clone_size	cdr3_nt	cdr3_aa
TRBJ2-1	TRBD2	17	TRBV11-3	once	TGTGCCAGCAGCTTAGAGGGACTAGCGAGCTCCTACAATGAGCAGTTCTTC	CASSLEGLASSYNEQFF
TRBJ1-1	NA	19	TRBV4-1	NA	TGCGCCAGCAGCCAAGAGAGGGGGTTTCAAGCCGAAGATCACACTGAAGCTTTCTTT	CASSQERGFQAEDHTEAFF
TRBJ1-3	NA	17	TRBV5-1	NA	TGCGCCAGCAGCTTGGCCAACACAGGCCCTTCTGGAAACACCATATATTTT	CASSLANTGPSGNTIYF
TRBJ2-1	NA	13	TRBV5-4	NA	TGTGCCAGCAACGGCCAGGAAAACAATGAGCAGTTCTTC	CASNGQENNEQFF
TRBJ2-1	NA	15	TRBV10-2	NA	TGCGCCAGCACCAAACACCTAGCGACTTACAATGAGCAGTTCTTC	CASTKHLATYNEQFF
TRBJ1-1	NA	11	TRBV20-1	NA	TGCAGTGCTTGTCGACAGCCGGAAGCTTTCTTT	CSACRQPEAFF
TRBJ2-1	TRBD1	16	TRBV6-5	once	TGTGCCAGCAGTTGCAGGGGACAGGGCTGTCCCTATGAGCAGTTCTTC	CASSCRGQGCPYEQFF
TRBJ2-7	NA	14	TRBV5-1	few	TGCGCCAGCAGATCAAGGACTGACTTATACGAGCAGTACTTC	CASRSRTDLYEQYF
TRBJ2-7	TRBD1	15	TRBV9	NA	TGTGCCAGCAGCGTGGGGGTCCCGGGACAGAACGAGCAGTACTTC	CASSVGVPGQNEQYF
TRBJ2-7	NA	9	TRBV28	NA	TGTGCCAGCTCGCGCGAGCAGTACTTC	CASSREQYF
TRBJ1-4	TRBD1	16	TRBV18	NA	TGTGCCAGCTCACTTCTGGCTGGACAGGTTAATGAAAAACTGTTTTTT	CASSLLAGQVNEKLFF
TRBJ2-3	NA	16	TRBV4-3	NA	TGCGCCAGCAGCCAAGAGAGGCAGCTCCACACAGATACGCAGTATTTT	CASSQERQLHTDTQYF
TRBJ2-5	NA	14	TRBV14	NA	TGTGCCAGCAGCCAAGAGGGCTTTGAAGAGACCCAGTACTTC	CASSQEGFEETQYF
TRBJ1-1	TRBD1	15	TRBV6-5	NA	TGTGCCAGCAGTTACTCGAGGACCGGGGACAGAGAAGCTTTCTTT	CASSYSRTGDREAFF
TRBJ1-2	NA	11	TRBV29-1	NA	TGCAGCGTTGGGGCATACTATGGCTACACCTTC	CSVGAYYGYTF
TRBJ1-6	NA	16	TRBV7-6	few	TGTGCCAGCAGCATACGACAGAGATCACAGAATTCACCCCTCCACTTT	CASSIRQRSQNSPLHF
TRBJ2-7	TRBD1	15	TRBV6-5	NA	TGTGCCAGCAGTTACTCCGGGACAGGGCCCTACGAGCAGTACTTC	CASSYSGTGPYEQYF
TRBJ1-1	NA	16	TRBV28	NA	TGTGCCAGCAGTTTCGTCGGTGTGCGGGGTGACACTGAAGCTTTCTTT	CASSFVGVRGDTEAFF
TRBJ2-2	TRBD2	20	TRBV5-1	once	TGCGCCAGCAGACGAAGACAGGTCCCAATACTAGCGGGGGGGACCGGGGAGCTGTTTTTT	CASRRRQVPILAGGTGELFF
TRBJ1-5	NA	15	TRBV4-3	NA	TGCGCCAGCAGCCAAGGAACAGGATTCAATCAGCCCCAGCATTTT	CASSQGTGFNQPQHF
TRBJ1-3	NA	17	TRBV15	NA	TGTGCCACCAGCAGGGGTCCCGGACAGCTCTCTGGAAACACCATATATTTT	CATSRGPGQLSGNTIYF
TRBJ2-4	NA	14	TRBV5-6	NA	TGTGCCAGCAGCGGGGGGGCCGGAGCGATCCCTCAGTACTTC	CASSGGAGAIPQYF
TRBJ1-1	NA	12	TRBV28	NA	TGTGCCAGCAAGGAGGGGCACACTGAAGCTTTCTTT	CASKEGHTEAFF
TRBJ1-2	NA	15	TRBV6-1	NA	TGTGCCAGCAGTGATCCGGGTAGTGAGGCCGGTGGCTACACCTTC	CASSDPGSEAGGYTF
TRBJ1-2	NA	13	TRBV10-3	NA	TGTGCCATGTCCGGCTCGGGAACCTATGGCTACACCTTC	CAMSGSGTYGYTF
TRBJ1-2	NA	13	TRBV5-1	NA	TGCGCCAGCTGCGGCCACCTTGGAGATGGCTACACCTTC	CASCGHLGDGYTF
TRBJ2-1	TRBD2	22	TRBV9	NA	TGTGCCAGCAGCGTCTCACAGGACCCTCTCGATAGCGGGCCCCGAATGGGTAATGAGCAGTTCTTC	CASSVSQDPLDSGPRMGNEQFF
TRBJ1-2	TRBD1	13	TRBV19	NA	TGTGCCAGTAGTCTCCGACAGGGCTATGGCTACACCTTC	CASSLRQGYGYTF
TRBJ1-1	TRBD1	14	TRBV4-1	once	TGCGCCAGCCGCGAATTCGACAGGGACACTGAAGCTTTCTTT	CASREFDRDTEAFF
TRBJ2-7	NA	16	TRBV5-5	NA	TGTGCCAGCAGCTCCCCCGGCCCCCCGGAGAACTACGAGCAGTACTTC	CASSSPGPPENYEQYF
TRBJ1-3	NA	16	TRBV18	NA	TGTGCCAGCTCACCGACCGACAGATCCCTGGGAAACACCATATATTTT	CASSPTDRSLGNTIYF
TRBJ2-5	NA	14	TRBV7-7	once	TGTGCCAGCAGCTTAGAGGGGCTAGAAGAGACCCAGTACTTC	CASSLEGLEETQYF
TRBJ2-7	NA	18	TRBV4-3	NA	TGCGCCAGCAGCCAAGATAGGGGGAGTCGAGAGGTCCCCTACGAGCAGTACTTC	CASSQDRGSREVPYEQYF
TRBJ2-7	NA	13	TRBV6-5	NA	TGTGCCAGCAGCCCTACAGGGAGCGACGAGCAGTACTTC	CASSPTGSDEQYF
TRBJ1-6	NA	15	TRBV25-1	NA	TGTGCCAGCATGGAAGCGGGACTACCAAATTCCCCCCTCCACTTT	CASMEAGLPNSPLHF
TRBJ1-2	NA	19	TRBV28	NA	TGTGCCACCGACGGTAAGGGGAACGTTTCCCTCTGTTCGATCTATGGCTACACCTTC	CATDGKGNVSLCSIYGYTF
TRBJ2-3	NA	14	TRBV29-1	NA	TGCAGCGCGATTACTTCCTGGGGGGCAGATACGCAGTATTTT	CSAITSWGADTQYF
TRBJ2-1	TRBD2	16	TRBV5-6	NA	TGTGCCAGCAGCCCACTAGCGGGGGAACTCTACAATGAGCAGTTCTTC	CASSPLAGELYNEQFF
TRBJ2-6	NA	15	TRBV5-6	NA	TGTGCCAGCACTCGCAGGTCCTCTGGGGCCAACGTCCTGACTTTC	CASTRRSSGANVLTF
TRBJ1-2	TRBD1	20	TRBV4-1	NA	TGCGCCAGCAGCCTCGACCGGAACCGGGACAGAGACCTTTCCAACTATGGCTACACCTTC	CASSLDRNRDRDLSNYGYTF
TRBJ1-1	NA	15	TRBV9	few	TGTGCCAGCAGCTCCCTCAGGGGCATGAACACTGAAGCTTTCTTT	CASSSLRGMNTEAFF
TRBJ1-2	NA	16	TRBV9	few	TGTGCCAGCAGGAGTAACAGGGTGTCTCGACCCTATGGCTACACCTTC	CASRSNRVSRPYGYTF
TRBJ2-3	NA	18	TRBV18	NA	TGTGCCAGCTCACCACCATCGAGGCCCGGGGAGCTCACAGATACGCAGTATTTT	CASSPPSRPGELTDTQYF
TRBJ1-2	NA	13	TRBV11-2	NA	TGTGCCAGCAGCTTATGGGGGCTGGGAGGCTACACCTTC	CASSLWGLGGYTF
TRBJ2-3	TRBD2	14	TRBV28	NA	TGTGCCAGCAGCACGGGGGGGCCGGAGGATACGCAGTATTTT	CASSTGGPEDTQYF
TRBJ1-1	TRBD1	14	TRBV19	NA	TGTGCCACCATACCGGGACAGGGGTGGACTGAAGCTTTCTTT	CATIPGQGWTEAFF
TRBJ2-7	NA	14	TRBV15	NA	TGTGCCACCAGCAGAACACAGGCCAGGAACGAGCAGTACTTC	CATSRTQARNEQYF
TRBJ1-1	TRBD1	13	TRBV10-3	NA	TGTGCCATCAGTGAGACAGGGGAAACTGAAGCTTTCTTT	CAISETGETEAFF
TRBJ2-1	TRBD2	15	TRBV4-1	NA	TGCGCCAGCAGCCAAGTTAGCGGGGGGGCCAATGAGCAGTTCTTC	CASSQVSGGANEQFF
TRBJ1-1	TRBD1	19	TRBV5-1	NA	TGCGCCAGCAGCTTTCGGGACAGCGGCATCATGGGAGGGAACACTGAAGCTTTCTTT	CASSFRDSGIMGGNTEAFF
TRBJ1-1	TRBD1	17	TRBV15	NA	TGTGCCACCAGCCCAATTAGGGACAGGGGTATGAACACTGAAGCTTTCTTT	CATSPIRDRGMNTEAFF
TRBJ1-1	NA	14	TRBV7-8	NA	TGTGCCAGCAGCTTAGTCAGGGGGAACACTGAAGCTTTCTTT	CASSLVRGNTEAFF
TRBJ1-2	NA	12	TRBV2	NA	TGTGCCAGCAGTACAGGGTCGGATGGCTACACCTTC	CASSTGSDGYTF
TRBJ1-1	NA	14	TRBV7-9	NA	TGTGCCAGCAGCCCCAGATTGGGGGGCACTGAAGCTTTCTTT	CASSPRLGGTEAFF
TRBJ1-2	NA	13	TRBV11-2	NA	TGTGCCAGCAGCCTAAGTGGGGCCTATGGCTACACCTTC	CASSLSGAYGYTF